This T cell receptor beta chain appears in the sequencing data of a study of cytotoxic CD8 clonotypes in ibrutinib-treated CLL. Whole-study context: The study included about 11 relapsed/refractory and roughly 16 treatment-naive patients; roughly 17 had IGHV unmutated disease. Response was recorded as partial in 24 patients and complete in 2; at median roughly 70 months, roughly 14 remained remitted and about 12 had progressed. Notes on the study in general: Higher clonality was seen at ibrutinib response and a return toward baseline at progression. Samples from sustained-remission and progressing patients were taken at different times.

With respect to this clone: Its antigen is not identified.

The V end was cut by 3 bases, the J end by 5 bases, with 7 bases between. Germline V gene lookup returns CDR1 SGHTA and CDR2 FQGNSA. The CDR3 extends over 12 amino acids. This table comes from immunoSEQ multiplex PCR, and its TCRdb copy is limited to in-frame clones, with some not included. The sample yields over 140,000 clones, more than 75% seen once. The sample consisted of PBMCs, taken after 36 months of ibrutinib treatment. The source of this sequence is a human donor with chronic lymphocytic leukemia. The gene calls are TRBV7-2 and TRBJ1-2, with D hard to call. The CDR3 loop is CASSFVPYGYTF. CDR3 coding DNA: TGTGCCAGCAGCTTCGTTCCTTATGGCTACACCTTC.